The TCR beta chain under discussion was sequenced for a study of blood T cell repertoires in COVID-19. Cohort placement rested on clinical history that participants reported themselves. Germline V CDR1 and CDR2: GTSNPN, SVGIG (reference sequence). V was clipped by 6 bases and J by 0 bases, with 6 bases between them. The CDR3 totals 11 residues. Authors' data handling: Using reference gene primer amplification, nucleated cell counts were estimated. The table came from immunoSEQ multiplex PCR; TCRdb's copy has only in-frame clones and leaves some out. The DNA gave D and trimming, while V, J and clone size come from that table. The sample consists of about 480,000 clones, 70% to 90% of them appearing once.

V is TRBV30 and J is TRBJ2-7, with D perhaps TRBD2 (5 bases). The origin of this receptor is a woman in her 40s who had recovered from COVID-19. Source material: PBMCs or T cells enriched from blood (not recorded which). The CDR3 sequence: CACRGSYEQYF. DNA for the CDR3: TGTGCCTGTCGGGGCTCCTACGAGCAGTACTTC.